The 26 T cell receptor beta chains given below trace back to one sample, sequenced in a study of Ad26.COV2.S vaccination and SARS-CoV-2 variants (dated by TCRdb to the early 2020s). Libraries were prepared through the immunoSEQ multiplex PCR assay. In TCRdb, the immuneACCESS table is reduced to in-frame sequences with V and J assigned. These tables do not hold every clone; where another copy was compared, an unresolved V gene accounts for under half, and the others remain unexplained. In this sample the table shows some 640,000 clones, roughly nine tenths of which occur a single time. Around 1.4% of the sample is taken by the ten largest. The label giving this sample's treatment or condition can be read as: 19 received Ad26.COV2.S at low or high dose, single or two shots; 5 received placebo; per-sample allocation not given. Repertoires of vaccine and placebo recipients were sequenced from samples taken on day 63 after the first injection.

The sample in question was peripheral blood, obtained in a trial of Ad26.COV2.S vaccine versus placebo. Every receptor here comes from a person aged 18-65 years who received the Ad26.COV2.S COVID-19 vaccine or a placebo.

The V and J genes are TRBV12-3 or TRBV12-4 and TRBJ1-1; D unclear. The CDR3 length is 12 residues. Trimming cost V 5 bases and J 2 bases, with 6 bases left between them. Written as DNA, the CDR3 is TGTGCCAGCAGTCGCCTTAACACTGAAGCTTTCTTT. Translation gives CASSRLNTEAFF.

The chain employs TRBV29-1 and TRBJ1-1; D remains ambiguous. V shed 5 bases and J shed 1 base, with 11 bases lying between them. Germline V gene sequence: CDR1 SQVTM, CDR2 ANQGSEA. This CDR3 has 13 amino acids. The CDR3 region is CSVLSGGNTEAFF. CDR3 DNA: TGCAGCGTTCTTTCGGGTGGGAACACTGAAGCTTTCTTT. Full variable domain (outside the CDR3, taken from reference TRBV29-1 and TRBJ1-1): SAVISQKPSRDICQRGTSLTIQCQVDSQVTMMFWYRQQPGQSLTLIATANQGSEATYESGFVIDKFPISRPNLTFSTLTVSNMSPEDSSIYLCSVLSGGNTEAFFGQGTRLTVV.

Here the CDR3 reads CAWRTGYNSPLHF. CDR3 sequence (DNA): TGTGCCTGGAGGACAGGGTATAATTCACCCCTCCACTTT. This chain connects TRBV30 to TRBJ1-6; 7 nucleotides match TRBD1. Germline CDR1 GTSNPN, CDR2 SVGIG (reference sequence). The V and J ends lost 3 bases and 4 bases, in that order; junction bases with no gene match: 0. The CDR3 runs 13 residues. The full variable domain, with the rest looked up from reference TRBV30 and TRBJ1-6, is SQTIHQWPATLVQPVGSPLSLECTVEGTSNPNLYWYRQAAGRGLQLLFYSVGIGQISSEVPQNLSASRPQDRQFILSSKKLLLSDSGFYLCAWRTGYNSPLHFGNGTRLTVT.

The V and J genes are TRBV12-3 or TRBV12-4 and TRBJ1-2, with D tentatively TRBD1 (5 bases). The CDR3 sequence is 13 residues long. Trimming removed 8 bases from V and 4 bases from J, with 14 bases in between. The CDR3 nucleotides read TGTGCCAGCGGCATCCGGACAACCTATGGCTACACCTTC. Residues: CASGIRTTYGYTF.

This chain joins TRBV7-8 and TRBJ1-6; D is uncertain. The germline CDR1 and CDR2 sequences are SGHVS and FQNEAQ. The CDR3 consists of 12 residues. The V and J ends lost 4 bases and 8 bases respectively, with 6 bases between them. For the CDR3, the DNA is TGTGCCAGCAGCTCATATCATTCACCCCTCCACTTT. It translates to CASSSYHSPLHF.

V gene TRBV5-6 combines with J gene TRBJ2-7; 7 bases line up with TRBD2. CDR3 size: 15 residues. V was clipped by 4 bases and J by 3 bases; unmatched bases: 10. Germline-derived CDR1 and CDR2 are SGHDT and YYEEEE. The CDR3 is CASSVASGYYYEQYF. Written as DNA, the CDR3 is TGTGCCAGCAGCGTAGCTAGCGGCTACTACTACGAGCAGTACTTC.

About this clone itself: The sample has other DNA sequences that encode this CDR3 too. V is TRBV6-5 and J is TRBJ2-5; no clear D. The CDR3 totals 12 residues. The V gene's germline CDR1 is MNHEY and CDR2 SVGAGI. V shed 0 bases and J shed 5 bases, with 4 bases lying between them. CDR3 loop: CASSYSSETQYF. In nucleotides, the CDR3 is TGTGCCAGCAGTTACTCTAGTGAGACCCAGTACTTC.

V gene TRBV9 combines with J gene TRBJ2-5; D remains unclear. This CDR3 region has 14 residues. Germline V gives CDR1 SGDLS, CDR2 YYNGEE. V lost 4 bases to trimming and J lost 0 bases, with 10 bases between them. In nucleotides, the CDR3 is TGTGCCAGCAGCCCCCGCCGGGACCAAGAGACCCAGTACTTC. It translates to CASSPRRDQETQYF.

The chain recombines TRBV3-1 (or the pseudogene TRBV3-2) with TRBJ2-3, with D perhaps matching TRBD1 or TRBD2 (5 bases each). Germline loops: CDR1 LGHDT, CDR2 YNNKEL (reference sequence). The V end was cut by 4 bases, the J end by 2 bases, with 16 bases between. The CDR3 consists of 16 residues. The CDR3, as DNA: TGTGCCAGCAGCCGCCGGGACCCGAGGGACACAGATACGCAGTATTTT. This codes for CASSRRDPRDTDTQYF.

This chain links TRBV12-3 or TRBV12-4 with TRBJ1-5, with 11 bases matching TRBD1. CDR3 length: 13 amino acids. V was pared by 6 bases and J by 5 bases, with 0 bases of the junction left unmatched. The CDR3 is CASRGQGDQPQHF. The CDR3 nucleotides are TGTGCCAGCAGGGGACAGGGGGATCAGCCCCAGCATTTT.

The chain combines TRBV7-2 with TRBJ1-2; the D gene is possibly TRBD1 (6 bases). CDR1 and CDR2 from the germline V gene are SGHTA and FQGNSA. Trimming took off 0 bases at V and 2 bases at J, with 7 bases between the two ends. This CDR3 has 14 amino acids. The CDR3 DNA is TGTGCCAGCAGCTTAGCGGACAGAAACTATGGCTACACCTTC. This codes for CASSLADRNYGYTF.

V usage is TRBV7-8 and J usage is TRBJ1-1; D call uncertain. CDR3 length: 15 amino acids. Germline values: CDR1 SGHVS, CDR2 FQNEAQ. With 2 bases removed from V and 4 bases from J, the gap between germline ends came to 14 bases. The CDR3 sequence: CASSLILGSATEAFF. The DNA for the CDR3 is TGTGCCAGCAGCTTAATATTAGGGTCTGCCACTGAAGCTTTCTTT. The full variable domain, rest sourced from reference TRBV7-8 and TRBJ1-1, is GAGVSQSPRYKVAKRGQDVALRCDPISGHVSLFWYQQALGQGPEFLTYFQNEAQLDKSGLPSDRFFAERPEGSVSTLKIQRTQQEDSAVYLCASSLILGSATEAFFGQGTRLTVV.

The chain joins TRBV13 to TRBJ2-2; D is ambiguous. CDR1 is PRHDT, CDR2 FYEKMQ, per germline (reference sequence). The germline V and J ends were trimmed by 0 bases and 3 bases, with 8 bases remaining between them. CDR3 size: 15 residues. In DNA form, the CDR3 reads TGTGCCAGCAGCTTAGGCGGACGGGACACCGGGGAGCTGTTTTTT. This codes for CASSLGGRDTGELFF.

This rearrangement joins TRBV18 to TRBJ1-2; TRBD1 agrees at 7 bases. Germline loops: CDR1 KGHSH, CDR2 LQKENI. The length of the CDR3 is 12 residues. V shed 5 bases, J shed 8 bases, and the junction held 5 bases outside the gene matches. CDR3 sequence reads: CASSTGVWGYTF. In DNA, the CDR3 is TGTGCCAGCTCAACAGGGGTTTGGGGCTACACCTTC. The entire variable domain, with the rest obtained from reference TRBV18 and TRBJ1-2, is as follows: NAGVMQNPRHLVRRRGQEARLRCSPMKGHSHVYWYRQLPEEGLKFMVYLQKENIIDESGMPKERFSAEFPKEGPSILRIQQVVRGDSAAYFCASSTGVWGYTFGSGTRLTVV.

V usage is TRBV7-2 and J usage is TRBJ2-2; 8 nucleotides align to TRBD2. The CDR3 is 15 amino acids. Germline values: CDR1 SGHTA, CDR2 FQGNSA. Unmatched junction bases numbered 6, after V lost 5 bases and J lost 4 bases. Here the CDR3 reads CASSPSGLGTGELFF. CDR3 nucleotide sequence: TGTGCCAGCAGCCCCTCGGGACTAGGCACCGGGGAGCTGTTTTTT.

The genes are TRBV24-1 and TRBJ2-7, with unresolved D. CDR1 and CDR2 (germline): KGHDR, SFDVKD. The CDR3 is made up of 11 amino acids. The V end was cut by 1 base, the J end by 6 bases, with 3 bases between. CDR3 DNA sequence: TGTGCCACCAGTGATTTAGGCGAGCAGTACTTC. Its translation is CATSDLGEQYF.

The rearrangement links TRBV23-1 to TRBJ1-5; 7 bases fit TRBD1. TRBV23-1 belongs to the ORF category, with a function that is uncertain. Germline trimming cut 2 bases from V and 2 bases from J; bases unmatched to any gene: 18. The CDR3 is made up of 20 amino acids. The CDR3 loop reads CASSQKKWDSQSGGNQPQHF. The CDR3 coding sequence is TGCGCCAGCAGTCAAAAAAAGTGGGACAGTCAATCCGGGGGCAATCAGCCCCAGCATTTT.

The chain recombines TRBV7-2 with TRBJ2-7; 7 bases agree with TRBD1. V gave up 1 base and J gave up 0 bases; unmatched junction bases: 3. The CDR3 extends over 15 amino acids. Germline lookup yields CDR1 SGHTA and CDR2 FQGNSA. The CDR3 loop is CASSLDGTASYEQYF. For the CDR3, the DNA is TGTGCCAGCAGCTTAGATGGGACAGCCTCCTACGAGCAGTACTTC.

The chain couples TRBV10-3 to TRBJ1-1, with a tentative D call TRBD1 (6 bases). Germline CDR1 is ENHRY and CDR2 is SYGVKD. The CDR3 is 15 residues long. Deletions cut 10 bases from V and 8 bases from J, with 26 bases between. The CDR3 reads CATREGESFGSEAFF. CDR3 nucleotides: TGTGCCACCCGGGAGGGGGAATCGTTTGGGTCAGAAGCTTTCTTT.

To note about this clone: The identical CDR3 is also encoded by other nucleotide sequences in the sample. The chain recombines TRBV18 with TRBJ2-7; no definite D call. V dropped 0 bases and J dropped 0 bases, with 6 bases sitting between them. The CDR3 is 14 residues long. Germline values: CDR1 KGHSH, CDR2 LQKENI. CDR3: CASSPPGPSYEQYF. The CDR3 coding sequence is TGTGCCAGCTCACCACCAGGACCCTCCTACGAGCAGTACTTC.

This clone was found a few times. This sequence joins TRBV30 and TRBJ1-3; D uncertain. Trimming removed 2 bases from V and 9 bases from J, with 11 bases in between. Per the germline V gene, CDR1 is GTSNPN and CDR2 is SVGIG (reference sequence). CDR3 length: 12 residues. Here the CDR3 reads CAWSKVDLTIYF. The DNA of the CDR3 is TGTGCCTGGAGTAAGGTCGACCTCACCATATATTTT.

The V gene is TRBV6-5, the J gene TRBJ2-1; maybe TRBD2 (5 bases). The germline CDR1 and CDR2 sequences are MNHEY and SVGAGI. This CDR3 has 14 amino acids. V was cut by 7 bases and J by 12 bases, with 22 bases left in between. The CDR3 here is CASTPALGSKGQFF. CDR3 bases: TGTGCCAGCACTCCAGCTTTGGGGAGTAAAGGGCAGTTCTTC.

The count of this clone is one. The rearrangement joins TRBV7-2 to TRBJ2-1; the D is unclear. The CDR3 contains 12 residues. The V and J ends lost 2 bases and 6 bases respectively, with 5 bases between them. The germline V gene encodes CDR1 SGHTA and CDR2 FQGNSA. The CDR3 nucleotides are TGTGCCAGCAGCTTATTCTCCAATGAGCAGTTCTTC. Its protein is CASSLFSNEQFF.

This chain joins TRBV9 and TRBJ2-3; D might be TRBD2 (7 bases). The CDR3 covers 12 residues. V was shortened by 7 bases and J by 7 bases, with 13 bases between the two germline ends. The germline V gene encodes CDR1 SGDLS and CDR2 YYNGEE. This CDR3 is CASGGAGHTQYF. The CDR3 coding sequence is TGTGCCAGCGGGGGGGCCGGCCATACGCAGTATTTT.

V gene TRBV7-6 combines with J gene TRBJ1-1; D remains unclear. This CDR3 contains 16 residues. The V and J ends lost 5 bases and 4 bases respectively, with 20 bases between them. Germline CDR1 SGHVS, CDR2 FNYEAQ. CDR3 in DNA: TGTGCCAGCAGCGCCTCTCGACGCGAGGGAGGCACTGAAGCTTTCTTT. Translated, it gives CASSASRREGGTEAFF.

This chain uses TRBV7-2 with TRBJ2-7, with TRBD2 identical over 8 bases. The CDR3 contains 14 residues. Germline assignment: CDR1 SGHTA and CDR2 FQGNSA. The ends lost 8 bases at V and 0 bases at J; junction bases unmatched: 6. The CDR3 sequence: CASRLGLASYEQYF. CDR3 nucleotide sequence: TGTGCCAGCCGGTTAGGACTAGCCTCCTACGAGCAGTACTTC.